This T cell receptor beta chain is from a study of control samples from healthy donors and cancer patients. Only in-frame clones appear in the TCRdb table, and some are missing; sequencing was by immunoSEQ multiplex PCR. The table lists approximately 110,000 clones, 85% to 90% of them singletons, with roughly 15% in the top ten. The germline CDR1 and CDR2 sequences are SGHTA and FQGNSA. The CDR3 has 16 residues. V trimming: 2 bases; J trimming: 5 bases; junction bases outside the gene matches: 9. Sequencing input: blood. This TCR derives from a woman in her fifties or sixties in good health. This sequence joins TRBV7-2 and TRBJ1-5; 7 bases agree with TRBD1. The CDR3: CASSLLGPTGDQPQHF. The DNA for the CDR3 is TGTGCCAGCAGCTTATTGGGCCCTACAGGGGATCAGCCCCAGCATTTT.